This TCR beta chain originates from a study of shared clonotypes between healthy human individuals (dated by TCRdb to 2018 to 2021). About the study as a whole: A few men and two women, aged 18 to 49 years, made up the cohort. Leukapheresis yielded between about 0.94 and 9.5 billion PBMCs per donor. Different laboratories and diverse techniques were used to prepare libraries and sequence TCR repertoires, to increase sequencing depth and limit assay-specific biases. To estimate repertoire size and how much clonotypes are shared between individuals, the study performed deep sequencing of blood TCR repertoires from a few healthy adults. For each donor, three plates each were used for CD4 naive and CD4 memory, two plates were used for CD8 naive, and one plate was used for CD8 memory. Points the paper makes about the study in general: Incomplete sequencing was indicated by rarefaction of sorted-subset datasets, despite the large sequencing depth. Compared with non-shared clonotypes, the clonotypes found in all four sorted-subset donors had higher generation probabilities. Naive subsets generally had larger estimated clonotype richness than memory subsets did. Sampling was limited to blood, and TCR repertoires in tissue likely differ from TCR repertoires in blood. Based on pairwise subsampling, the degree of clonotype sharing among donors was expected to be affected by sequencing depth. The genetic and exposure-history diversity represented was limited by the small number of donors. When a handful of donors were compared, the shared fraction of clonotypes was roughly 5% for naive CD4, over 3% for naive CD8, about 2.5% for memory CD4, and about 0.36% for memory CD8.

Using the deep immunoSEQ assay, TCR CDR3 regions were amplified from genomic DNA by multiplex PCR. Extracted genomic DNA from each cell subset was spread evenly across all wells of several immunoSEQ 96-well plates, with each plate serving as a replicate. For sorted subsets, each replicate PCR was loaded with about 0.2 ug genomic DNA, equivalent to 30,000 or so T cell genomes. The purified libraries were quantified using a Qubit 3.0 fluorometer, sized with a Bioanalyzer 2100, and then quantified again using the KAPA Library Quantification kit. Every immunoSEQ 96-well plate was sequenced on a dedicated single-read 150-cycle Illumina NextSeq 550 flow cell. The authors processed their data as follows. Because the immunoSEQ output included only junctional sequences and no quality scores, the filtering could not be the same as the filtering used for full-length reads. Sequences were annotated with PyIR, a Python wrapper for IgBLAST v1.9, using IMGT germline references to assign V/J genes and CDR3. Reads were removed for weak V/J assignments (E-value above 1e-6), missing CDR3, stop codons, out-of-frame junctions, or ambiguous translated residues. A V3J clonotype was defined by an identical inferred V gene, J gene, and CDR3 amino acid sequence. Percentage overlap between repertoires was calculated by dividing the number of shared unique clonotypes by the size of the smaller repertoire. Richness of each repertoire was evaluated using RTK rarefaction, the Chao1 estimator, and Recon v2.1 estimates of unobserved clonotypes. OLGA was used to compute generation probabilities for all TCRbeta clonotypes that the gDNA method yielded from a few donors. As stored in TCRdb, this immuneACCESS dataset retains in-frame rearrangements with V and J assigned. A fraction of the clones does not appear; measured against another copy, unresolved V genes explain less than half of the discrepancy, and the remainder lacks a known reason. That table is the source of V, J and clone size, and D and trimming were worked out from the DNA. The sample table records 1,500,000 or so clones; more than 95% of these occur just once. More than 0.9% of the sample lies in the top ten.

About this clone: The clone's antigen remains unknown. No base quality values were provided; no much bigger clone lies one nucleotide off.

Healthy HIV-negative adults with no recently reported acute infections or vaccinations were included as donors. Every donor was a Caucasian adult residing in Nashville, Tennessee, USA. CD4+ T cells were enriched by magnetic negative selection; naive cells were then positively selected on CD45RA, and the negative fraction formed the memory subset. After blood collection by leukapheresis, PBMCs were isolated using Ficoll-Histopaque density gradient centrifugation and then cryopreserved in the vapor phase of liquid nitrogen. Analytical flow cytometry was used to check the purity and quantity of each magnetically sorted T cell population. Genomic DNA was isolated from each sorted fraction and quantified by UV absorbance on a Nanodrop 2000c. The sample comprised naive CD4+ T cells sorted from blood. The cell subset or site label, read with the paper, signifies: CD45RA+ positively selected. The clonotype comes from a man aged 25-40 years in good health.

The DNA is as follows: TGTGCCAGCAGCCTCCGCGGGTACGCAGCTTTCTTT. It is translated as CASSLRGYAAFF. The chain joins TRBV7-9 to TRBJ1-1; no D gene call is confident. Between the V and J ends, shortened by 5 bases and 10 bases respectively, the junction contains 14 bases. CDR1 is given as SEHNR and CDR2 as FQNEAQ, both from the germline V gene (reference sequence). The CDR3 spans 12 residues, from the cysteine through the phenylalanine. Just CDR3 DNA is preserved here, 36 bases in frame from base 1.